This T cell receptor (beta chain) was captured by sequencing in a study of early T cells in non-severe SARS-CoV-2 infection. As for the study in general: Sequencing used unsorted whole-blood bulk RNA, so chains lack pairing.

Comment on this clonotype: What it binds is unknown.

Trimming pared 6 bases from V and 5 bases from J, leaving 12 bases between. CDR1 is SGHRS, CDR2 YFSETQ, per germline. This CDR3 spans 14 amino acids. Attachment of unique molecular identifiers to individual cDNA molecules was performed. TCRdb used MiXCR to reprocess the 5' RACE reads, holding one entry per CDR3 protein. The data hold 60,000 to 70,000 distinct CDR3 sequences, with around 4.6% observed a single time. The study, taken as a whole, reports: VDJdb-based matching was biased toward anti-spike CD8 responses and missed private and CD4 specificities.

The V and J genes are TRBV5-1 and TRBJ1-6, with D possibly being TRBD1 (5 bases). The receptor's source is an adult who was a healthcare worker with PCR-confirmed SARS-CoV-2 infection or an uninfected control (not recorded which). The material sequenced was whole blood. The CDR3 loop reads CASTSGTDNSPLHF. The CDR3 DNA reads as TGCGCCAGCACGTCCGGGACCGATAATTCACCCCTCCACTTT.